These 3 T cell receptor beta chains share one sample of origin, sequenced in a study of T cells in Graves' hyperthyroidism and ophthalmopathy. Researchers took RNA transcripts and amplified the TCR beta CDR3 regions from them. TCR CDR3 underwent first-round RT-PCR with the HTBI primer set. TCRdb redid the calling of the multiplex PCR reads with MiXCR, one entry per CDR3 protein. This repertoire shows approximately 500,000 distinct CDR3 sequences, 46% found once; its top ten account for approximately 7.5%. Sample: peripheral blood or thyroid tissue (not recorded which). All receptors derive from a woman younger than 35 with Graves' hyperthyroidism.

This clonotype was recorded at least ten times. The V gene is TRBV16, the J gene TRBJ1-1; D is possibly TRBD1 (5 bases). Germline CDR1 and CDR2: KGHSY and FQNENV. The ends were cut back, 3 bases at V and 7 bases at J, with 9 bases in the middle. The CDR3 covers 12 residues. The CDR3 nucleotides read TGTGCCAGCAGCCACCGGGACTTTGAAGCTTTCTTT. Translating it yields CASSHRDFEAFF.

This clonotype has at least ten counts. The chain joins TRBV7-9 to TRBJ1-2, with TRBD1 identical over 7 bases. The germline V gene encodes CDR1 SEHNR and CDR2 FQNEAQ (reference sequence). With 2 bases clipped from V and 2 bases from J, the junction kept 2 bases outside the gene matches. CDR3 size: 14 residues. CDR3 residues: CASSLPDRNYGYTF. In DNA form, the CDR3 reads TGTGCCAGCAGCTTACCGGACAGGAACTATGGCTACACCTTC.

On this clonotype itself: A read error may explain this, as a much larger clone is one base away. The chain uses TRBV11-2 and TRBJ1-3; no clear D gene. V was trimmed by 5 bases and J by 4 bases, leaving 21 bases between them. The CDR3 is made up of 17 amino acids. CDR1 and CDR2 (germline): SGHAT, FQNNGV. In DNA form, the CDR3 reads TGTGCCAGCAGCGAAAACGACGGGGTAGCCATAGGAAACACCATATATTTT. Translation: CASSENDGVAIGNTIYF.